Here is one T cell receptor beta chain with its context. No antigen is known for it. Germline V gene sequence: CDR1 SGHRS, CDR2 YFSETQ. V lost 0 bases and J 4 bases, leaving 13 bases between the germline ends. The CDR3 consists of 15 residues. The PCR used 52 TRBV and 13 TRBJ primers. Only in-frame clones appear in the TCRdb table, and some are missing; sequencing was by immunoSEQ multiplex PCR. The sample yields roughly 32,000 clones, around nine tenths seen once. The sample comes from a study of regulatory T cells. Study observations and caveats: Hydrophobic residues at CDR3 positions 6 and 7 were enriched in conventional CD4+ T cells of CD3G-deficient patients.

The sample taken for sequencing was conventional CD4+ T cells sorted from blood. This clonotype originated in a person aged 18 to 29 with CD3G deficiency. This rearrangement joins TRBV5-1 to TRBJ2-5, with D uncertain. The CDR3 is CASSLGRSAAETQYF. The CDR3 nucleotides are TGCGCCAGCAGCTTGGGCCGTTCTGCGGCAGAGACCCAGTACTTC.